Given below is one TCR beta chain in context. These data are taken from a study of spatial heterogeneity in lung cancer. Per germline, CDR1 SGHTA and CDR2 FQGTGA. The V end was cut by 2 bases, the J end by 1 base, with 10 bases between. The CDR3 runs 15 residues. Time point described: sample taken at primary tumor resection. Sequencing was performed on whole RNA extracted from tumor and nontumor lung tissue, or from frozen PBMC, and the material was left unsorted. MiXCR, applied by TCRdb to the 5' RACE reads, yields one record per CDR3 protein. The data hold 50,000 to 65,000 distinct CDR3 sequences, with less than 8.5% observed a single time.

The sequencing used PBMCs, collected at surgery. V and J are TRBV7-3 and TRBJ2-3, with D tentatively TRBD1 (5 bases). The TCR originated in a female donor with early-stage non-small cell lung cancer. The CDR3 spells CASSLGRTRTDTQYF. The CDR3 DNA follows: TGTGCCAGCAGCTTAGGGCGGACACGCACAGATACGCAGTATTTT.